This is a list of T cell receptor beta chains from one sample in a study of blood T cell repertoires in COVID-19. Clones were sequenced by immunoSEQ multiplex PCR, and TCRdb holds only the in-frame ones, with some missing. The data show about 60,000 clones, approximately 77% seen once. Material: peripheral blood. These TCRs come from a human donor in a cohort sampled during active COVID-19. CDR3s include the opening cysteine and the closing phenylalanine or tryptophan. A D gene is named only where the DNA matches it firmly. The listing skips clone size in some rows; elsewhere it reads once, few, many or a size class.

>TRBV7-9|16|-|-|TRBJ2-3
TGTGCCAGCAGCTTAGCGCGTGAGGTACGCACAGATACGCAGTATTTT
CASSLAREVRTDTQYF
>TRBV30|11|-|-|TRBJ2-3
TGTGCCTGGCAGGGGCTGGGTACGCAGTATTTT
CAWQGLGTQYF
>TRBV23-1|14|-|-|TRBJ2-5
TGCGCCAGCCTACCCACTTCCCCGCAAGAGACCCAGTACTTC
CASLPTSPQETQYF
>TRBV5-6|16|TRBD1|-|TRBJ1-6
TGTGCCAGCAGCTCCCGACAGGGGGCCTCCCTTTCACCCCTCCACTTT
CASSSRQGASLSPLHF
>TRBV24-1|14|TRBD1|-|TRBJ1-2
TGTGCCACCAGTGACCCCACAGGGGTCTATGGCTACACCTTC
CATSDPTGVYGYTF
>TRBV5-1|15|-|-|TRBJ2-5
TGCGCCAGCAGCTTTCAGGGGCGCCTCCGGGAGACCCAGTACTTC
CASSFQGRLRETQYF
>TRBV28|12|-|-|TRBJ2-1
TGTGCCAGCAGTCCAAACTACAATGAGCAGTTCTTC
CASSPNYNEQFF
>TRBV5-1|17|TRBD1|-|TRBJ2-2
TGCGCCAGCAGCTTGGGACCGGGACAGGGGGACACCGGGGAGCTGTTTTTT
CASSLGPGQGDTGELFF
>TRBV4-2|14|-|once|TRBJ2-7
TGTGCCAGCAGCCAAGTGGTGGGGGCTGTTGAGCAGTACTTC
CASSQVVGAVEQYF
>TRBV5-5|16|-|-|TRBJ2-1
TGTGCCAGCACCCCATTTGGAGGGACAGCTTACAATGAGCAGTTCTTC
CASTPFGGTAYNEQFF
>TRBV11-2|13|TRBD1|-|TRBJ1-5
TGTGCCAGCAGCCCGACAGGGGTACAGCCCCAGCATTTT
CASSPTGVQPQHF
>TRBV7-2|14|-|-|TRBJ2-1
TGTGCCAGCAGCCGTGGACTATCCTACAATGAGCAGTTCTTC
CASSRGLSYNEQFF
>TRBV2|16|TRBD2|-|TRBJ2-3
TGTGCCAGCAGTGAAAAACTAGCGGGGCCACAAGGTACGCAGTATTTT
CASSEKLAGPQGTQYF
>TRBV6-2/TRBV6-3|16|TRBD1|-|TRBJ1-5
TGTGCCAGCAGTACCACCGGGACAGGAAAAAGTCAGCCCCAGCATTTT
CASSTTGTGKSQPQHF
>TRBV7-2|15|-|-|TRBJ1-5
TGTGCCAGCAGCCCCGCGGTAGGGGTGAGTCAGCCCCAGCATTTT
CASSPAVGVSQPQHF
>TRBV19|13|-|-|TRBJ2-5
TGTGCCAGTAGTCGGGATCCGGGGGAGACCCAGTACTTC
CASSRDPGETQYF
>TRBV30|14|TRBD1|-|TRBJ2-3
TGTGCCTGGAGTTGGACAGGGGGGTCAGATACGCAGTATTTT
CAWSWTGGSDTQYF
>TRBV28|15|TRBD2|-|TRBJ2-1
TGTGCCAGCAGTTTACAGGGACTAAGTAACAATGAGCAGTTCTTC
CASSLQGLSNNEQFF
>TRBV29-1|14|TRBD2|-|TRBJ2-3
TGCAGCGTCGGGACTAGCGGGGTTCAGGCTACGCAGTATTTT
CSVGTSGVQATQYF
>TRBV10-3|14|-|-|TRBJ2-3
TGTGCCATCAGTGAGTTCCCGGGGACAGATACGCAGTATTTT
CAISEFPGTDTQYF
>TRBV4-3|16|-|-|TRBJ1-4
TGCGCCAGCAGCCAAGATCTACAGGTCCAAGGGGAAAAACTGTTTTTT
CASSQDLQVQGEKLFF
>TRBV10-2|15|-|many|TRBJ1-6
TGCGCCAGCCGAAGACGGGTGCTCCCCTATTCACCCCTCCACTTT
CASRRRVLPYSPLHF
>TRBV4-1|15|TRBD1|-|TRBJ2-7
TGCGCCAGCAGCCAATATGCAGGGGGCTCCTACGAGCAGTACTTC
CASSQYAGGSYEQYF
>TRBV9|14|TRBD1|-|TRBJ2-7
TGTGCCAGCAGCCCCGAAACAGGGGGTTACGAGCAGTACTTC
CASSPETGGYEQYF
>TRBV5-1|14|-|few|TRBJ1-2
TGCGCCAGCAGTCCGGGACACACCAACTATGGCTACACCTTC
CASSPGHTNYGYTF
>TRBV6-5|14|-|-|TRBJ2-5
TGTGCCAGCATAGTCGGGGGGCCGCAGGAGACCCAGTACTTC
CASIVGGPQETQYF
>TRBV11-2|18|TRBD2|-|TRBJ2-1
TGTGCCAGCAGCTTAGTAGGCCTAGCGGGGGGGCCGAGGGATGAGCAGTTCTTC
CASSLVGLAGGPRDEQFF
>TRBV6-2/TRBV6-3|13|TRBD1|once|TRBJ1-2
TGTGCCAGCAGTTGGACAGGGGGGTATGGCTACACCTTC
CASSWTGGYGYTF
>TRBV28|15|-|few|TRBJ2-1
TGTGCCAGCAGTATAGCGGCAAGCTCCTACAATGAGCAGTTCTTC
CASSIAASSYNEQFF
>TRBV2|14|TRBD2|-|TRBJ2-3
TGTGCCAGCAGGAGAGCGGGAGGGGCAGATACGCAGTATTTT
CASRRAGGADTQYF
>TRBV4-1|21|-|-|TRBJ2-1
TGCGCCAGCAGCCAAGTTGTTTCTTCCTACTCGAAACTAACCTCCTACAATGAGCAGTTCTTC
CASSQVVSSYSKLTSYNEQFF
>TRBV19|15|TRBD2|-|TRBJ2-1
TGTGCCAGTAGTGTCGGACTAGCGCCCTACAATGAGCAGTTCTTC
CASSVGLAPYNEQFF
>TRBV5-4|15|-|-|TRBJ2-7
TGTGCCAGCAGTTTTGGGGGCGGTTCCTCCTACGAGCAGTACTTC
CASSFGGGSSYEQYF
>TRBV5-6|15|TRBD2|-|TRBJ2-5
TGTGCCAGCAGCCGGCGGCTAGCGGGACAAGAGACCCAGTACTTC
CASSRRLAGQETQYF
>TRBV7-9|16|-|-|TRBJ2-2
TGTGCCAGCAGCCTCTCCGGAGGGACGAACACCGGGGAGCTGTTTTTT
CASSLSGGTNTGELFF
>TRBV19|16|-|-|TRBJ1-5
TGTGCCAGTAGCCGGGGGGACATCGTCCTCAATCAGCCCCAGCATTTT
CASSRGDIVLNQPQHF
>TRBV4-1|16|-|-|TRBJ2-1
TGCGCCAGCAGCCAAGTTCAAGCGGATGTCTACAATGAGCAGTTCTTC
CASSQVQADVYNEQFF
>TRBV3-1/TRBV3-2|15|-|-|TRBJ1-4
TGTGCCAGCAGCCACTCGCGAGGATGGAATGAAAAACTGTTTTTT
CASSHSRGWNEKLFF
>TRBV9|14|TRBD2|-|TRBJ2-7
TGTGCCAGCAGCGTAGGTGGGCTAGCGGGAGAGCAGTACTTC
CASSVGGLAGEQYF
>TRBV7-3|13|TRBD1|once|TRBJ2-5
TGTGCCAGCAGCTCGGGACAGAAAGAGACCCAGTACTTC
CASSSGQKETQYF
>TRBV7-9|16|-|-|TRBJ2-5
TGTGCCAGCAGCTTACCCCTACAGGGAGCGAAGGAGACCCAGTACTTC
CASSLPLQGAKETQYF
>TRBV3-1/TRBV3-2|16|TRBD2|-|TRBJ2-1
TGTGCCAGCAGCCAGGGGACTAGCGGGAGGCTTAATGAGCAGTTCTTC
CASSQGTSGRLNEQFF
>TRBV4-2|14|-|-|TRBJ2-5
TGTGCCAGCAGCCAAGACGGACAGCAAGAGACCCAGTACTTC
CASSQDGQQETQYF
>TRBV4-2|14|-|few|TRBJ2-1
TGTGCCAGCAGCCCCCTGGGGAGTTCACCTGAGCAGTTCTTC
CASSPLGSSPEQFF
>TRBV7-9|14|TRBD1|-|TRBJ1-4
TGTGCCAGCAGCACGGACAGGGGGCTCGAAAAACTGTTTTTT
CASSTDRGLEKLFF
>TRBV27|17|TRBD2|-|TRBJ2-6
TGTGCCAGCAGTTTCGGACTAGCAAACTCTGGGGCCAACGTCCTGACTTTC
CASSFGLANSGANVLTF
>TRBV28|14|-|-|TRBJ1-6
TGTGCCAGCAGTTTATCCAGGCTATGGTCACCCCTCCACTTT
CASSLSRLWSPLHF
>TRBV4-1|16|TRBD1|-|TRBJ2-2
TGCGCCAGCAGCCCACCGGGACAGGTGAACACCGGGGAGCTGTTTTTT
CASSPPGQVNTGELFF
>TRBV29-1|18|TRBD1|-|TRBJ2-6
TGCAGCGTTCTAGGGCTGGGACAGTCGACCGGTGGGGCCAACGTCCTGACTTTC
CSVLGLGQSTGGANVLTF
>TRBV5-1|14|-|-|TRBJ2-5
TGCGCCAGCAGCCCAGGGTCCAGACAAGAGACCCAGTACTTC
CASSPGSRQETQYF
>TRBV4-2|11|-|-|TRBJ1-4
TGTGCCAGCACCACGGGGGAAAAACTGTTTTTT
CASTTGEKLFF
>TRBV3-1/TRBV3-2|17|TRBD1|-|TRBJ1-6
TGTGCCAGCAGCCAAGATAAACAGGGGGCGCGGAGAACACCCCTCCACTTT
CASSQDKQGARRTPLHF
>TRBV18|16|TRBD2|-|TRBJ2-2
TGTGCCAGCTCACCAAGCGGGGGGACGAACACCGGGGAGCTGTTTTTT
CASSPSGGTNTGELFF
>TRBV3-1/TRBV3-2|15|-|-|TRBJ1-4
TGTGCCAGCAGCCAAGATTCGACAGACGGGGAAAAACTGTTTTTT
CASSQDSTDGEKLFF
>TRBV5-1|13|TRBD2|once|TRBJ2-7
TGCGCCAGCAGCTGGTCCGCGGGAGGGGAGCAGTACTTC
CASSWSAGGEQYF
>TRBV7-9|15|TRBD2|-|TRBJ2-3
TGTGCCAGCAGCTTCGGACTAGGCGGCACAGATACGCAGTATTTT
CASSFGLGGTDTQYF
>TRBV29-1|10|-|-|TRBJ2-7
TGCAGCGTTGGCGGGCGGGAGCAGTACTTC
CSVGGREQYF